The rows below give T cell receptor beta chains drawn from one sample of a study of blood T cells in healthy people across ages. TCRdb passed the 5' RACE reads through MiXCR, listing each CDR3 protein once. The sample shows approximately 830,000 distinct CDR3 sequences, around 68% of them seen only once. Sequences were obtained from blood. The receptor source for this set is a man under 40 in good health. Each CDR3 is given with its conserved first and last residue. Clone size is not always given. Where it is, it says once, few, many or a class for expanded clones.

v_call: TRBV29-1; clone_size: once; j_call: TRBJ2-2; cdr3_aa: CSAGGGGELFF
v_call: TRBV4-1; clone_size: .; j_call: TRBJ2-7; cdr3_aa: CASSPLLRNYEQYF
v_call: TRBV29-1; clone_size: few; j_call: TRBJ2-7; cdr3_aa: CSAGVGGYEQYF
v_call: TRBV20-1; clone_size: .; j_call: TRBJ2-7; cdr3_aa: CSARDPGQGGTYEQYF
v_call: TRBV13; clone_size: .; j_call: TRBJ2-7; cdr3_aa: CASSLRGAGYEQYF
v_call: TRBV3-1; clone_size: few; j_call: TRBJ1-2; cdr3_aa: CASSHVSAGRYGYTF
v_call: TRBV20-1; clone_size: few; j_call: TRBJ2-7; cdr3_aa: CSASLGSYEQYF
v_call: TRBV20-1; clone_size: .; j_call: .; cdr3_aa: CSADRGLFRETQYF
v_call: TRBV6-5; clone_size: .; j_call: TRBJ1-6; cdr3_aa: CASSPGAYNLPLHF
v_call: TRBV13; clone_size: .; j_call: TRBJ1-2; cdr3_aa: CANSLSQGYTF
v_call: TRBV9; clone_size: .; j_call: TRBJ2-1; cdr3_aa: CASSVVGDYLDEQFF
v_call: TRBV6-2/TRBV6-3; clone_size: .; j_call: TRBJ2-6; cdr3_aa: CASSQYDPGTWVGANVLTF
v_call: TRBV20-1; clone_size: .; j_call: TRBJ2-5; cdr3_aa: CSATPSETQYF
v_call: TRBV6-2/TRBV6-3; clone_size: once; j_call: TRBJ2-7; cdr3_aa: CASSYVGTNYEQYF
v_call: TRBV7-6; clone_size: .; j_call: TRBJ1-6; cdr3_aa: CASSLGQYNSLLHF
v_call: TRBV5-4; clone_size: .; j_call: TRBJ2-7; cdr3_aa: CASSEGQGRSYEQYF
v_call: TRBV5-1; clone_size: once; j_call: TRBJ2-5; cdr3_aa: CASSLSGGGHETQYF
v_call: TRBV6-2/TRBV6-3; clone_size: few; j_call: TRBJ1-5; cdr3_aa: CATSGGNQPQHF
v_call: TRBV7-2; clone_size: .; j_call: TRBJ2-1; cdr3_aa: CASSPLSSGYNEQFF
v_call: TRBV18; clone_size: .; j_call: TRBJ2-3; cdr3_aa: CASSPGLGAPTDTQYF
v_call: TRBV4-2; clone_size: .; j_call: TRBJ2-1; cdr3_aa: CASSQGGAGGPPNEQFF
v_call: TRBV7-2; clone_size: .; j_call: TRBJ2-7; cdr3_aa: CASSGTEVSSYEQYF
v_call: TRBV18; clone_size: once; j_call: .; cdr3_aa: CASSTGGPLREQYF
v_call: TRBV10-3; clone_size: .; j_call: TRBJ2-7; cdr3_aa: CAISPAGSSYEQYF
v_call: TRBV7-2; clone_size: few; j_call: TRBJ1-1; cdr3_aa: CASSFTAAFF
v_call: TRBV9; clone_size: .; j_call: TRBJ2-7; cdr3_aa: CASSPQFGQKYEQYF
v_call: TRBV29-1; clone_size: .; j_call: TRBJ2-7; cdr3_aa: CSVEGRRTGDSYEQYF
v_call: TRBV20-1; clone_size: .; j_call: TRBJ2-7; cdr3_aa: CSADGGTSHEQYF
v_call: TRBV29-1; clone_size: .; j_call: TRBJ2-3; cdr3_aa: CSVERDGGITDTQYF
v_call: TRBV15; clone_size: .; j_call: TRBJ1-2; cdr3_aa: CATSTKLKGTGYFYGYTF
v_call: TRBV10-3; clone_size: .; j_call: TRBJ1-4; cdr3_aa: CAISGSVGATNEKLFF
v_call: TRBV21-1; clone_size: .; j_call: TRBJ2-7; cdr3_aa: CASILLASYEQYF
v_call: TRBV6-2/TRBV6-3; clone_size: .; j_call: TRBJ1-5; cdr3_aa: CASRSGSANQPQHF
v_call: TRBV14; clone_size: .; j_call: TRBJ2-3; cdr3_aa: CASSPWGGGADTQYF
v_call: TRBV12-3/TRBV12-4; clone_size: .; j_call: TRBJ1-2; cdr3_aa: CASSLFRQYGYTF
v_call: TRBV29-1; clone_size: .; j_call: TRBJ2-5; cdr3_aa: CSAARGRGETQYF
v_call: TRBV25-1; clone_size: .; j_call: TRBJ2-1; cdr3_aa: CASSEYAPRRAYNEQFF
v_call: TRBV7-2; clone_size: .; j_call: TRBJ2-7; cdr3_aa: CASRAGRGAYEQYF
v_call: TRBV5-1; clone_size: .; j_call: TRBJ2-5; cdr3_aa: CASSLRSGVQLAGTSQETQYF
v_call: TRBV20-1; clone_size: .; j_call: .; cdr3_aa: CSATGAGLQTQYF
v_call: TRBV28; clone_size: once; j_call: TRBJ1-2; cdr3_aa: CASSFGTFVGYTF
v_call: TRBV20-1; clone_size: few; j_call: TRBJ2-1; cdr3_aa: CSAREGNNEQFF